The T cell receptor (beta chain) described here comes from a study of vaccination and CD4 T cells after COVID-19. Study summary: SARS-CoV-2 had been detected by nasal swab PCR in convalescent patients; about ten were mild, one severe.

Cultured CD4+ T cells had their DNA profiled by the Oncomine TCR Beta short-read assay. From the PCR reads, TCRdb called clonotypes with MiXCR, one entry per CDR3 protein. The repertoire has around 13,000 distinct CDR3 sequences, less than 35% of them found once; the top ten carry roughly 8.5%. The CDR3 extends over 15 amino acids. Trimming took off 5 bases at V and 0 bases at J, with 14 bases between the two ends. Per the germline V gene, CDR1 is LGHNA and CDR2 is YNFKEQ. Treatment noted: approximately 9-day PBMC culture with coronavirus spike peptide pools or control peptides (ViraFEST assay). Regarding this clonotype: What it binds is not known.

The origin of this receptor is a human donor who had recovered from COVID-19. The sample comprised CD4+ T cells from blood, cultured in vitro. The chain joins TRBV4-2 to TRBJ2-7; D is possibly TRBD2 (5 bases). DNA of the CDR3: TGTGCCAGCAGCTCAGGAGGTAGAAGCTCCTACGAGCAGTACTTC. This gives the protein CASSSGGRSSYEQYF.